This TCR beta chain was sequenced during a study of vaccination effects on CD4 cells after COVID-19. The overall study: Early and late time points after vaccination were used to sample a few convalescent patients. Researchers reported culturing approximately 1.8 million PBMC in each well, adding around 10 IU/ml IL-2 and around 9.1 ug/ml peptides.

Here immunoSEQ multiplex PCR was the method, and the copy in TCRdb shows in-frame clones only, minus some. Found here are approximately 30,000 clones, roughly four fifths of them singletons; the top ten hold under 8%. Having been cultured for about 10 days, the cells underwent CD4+ T cell isolation. PCR showed that the person got SARS-CoV-2 infection at some point between March and December 2020. Two doses of BNT162b2 or mRNA-1273 vaccine were administered to participants. The CDR3 is made up of 14 amino acids. The V end lost 0 bases, the J end lost 8 bases, and 14 bases lay between the germline ends. Germline V gene sequence: CDR1 SGHRS, CDR2 YFSETQ. The count of this clone is one. Its antigen remains unknown.

The sequence was obtained from a human donor who had a prior SARS-CoV-2 infection. Sequences were derived from CD4+ T cells from PBMCs cultured without peptide, sampled after COVID-19 vaccination. The V and J genes are TRBV5-1 and TRBJ1-1, with D tentatively TRBD1 (5 bases). In DNA, the CDR3 is TGCGCCAGCAGCTTGGGGGACCCGTGGGTGGAAGCTTTCTTT. This codes for CASSLGDPWVEAFF.